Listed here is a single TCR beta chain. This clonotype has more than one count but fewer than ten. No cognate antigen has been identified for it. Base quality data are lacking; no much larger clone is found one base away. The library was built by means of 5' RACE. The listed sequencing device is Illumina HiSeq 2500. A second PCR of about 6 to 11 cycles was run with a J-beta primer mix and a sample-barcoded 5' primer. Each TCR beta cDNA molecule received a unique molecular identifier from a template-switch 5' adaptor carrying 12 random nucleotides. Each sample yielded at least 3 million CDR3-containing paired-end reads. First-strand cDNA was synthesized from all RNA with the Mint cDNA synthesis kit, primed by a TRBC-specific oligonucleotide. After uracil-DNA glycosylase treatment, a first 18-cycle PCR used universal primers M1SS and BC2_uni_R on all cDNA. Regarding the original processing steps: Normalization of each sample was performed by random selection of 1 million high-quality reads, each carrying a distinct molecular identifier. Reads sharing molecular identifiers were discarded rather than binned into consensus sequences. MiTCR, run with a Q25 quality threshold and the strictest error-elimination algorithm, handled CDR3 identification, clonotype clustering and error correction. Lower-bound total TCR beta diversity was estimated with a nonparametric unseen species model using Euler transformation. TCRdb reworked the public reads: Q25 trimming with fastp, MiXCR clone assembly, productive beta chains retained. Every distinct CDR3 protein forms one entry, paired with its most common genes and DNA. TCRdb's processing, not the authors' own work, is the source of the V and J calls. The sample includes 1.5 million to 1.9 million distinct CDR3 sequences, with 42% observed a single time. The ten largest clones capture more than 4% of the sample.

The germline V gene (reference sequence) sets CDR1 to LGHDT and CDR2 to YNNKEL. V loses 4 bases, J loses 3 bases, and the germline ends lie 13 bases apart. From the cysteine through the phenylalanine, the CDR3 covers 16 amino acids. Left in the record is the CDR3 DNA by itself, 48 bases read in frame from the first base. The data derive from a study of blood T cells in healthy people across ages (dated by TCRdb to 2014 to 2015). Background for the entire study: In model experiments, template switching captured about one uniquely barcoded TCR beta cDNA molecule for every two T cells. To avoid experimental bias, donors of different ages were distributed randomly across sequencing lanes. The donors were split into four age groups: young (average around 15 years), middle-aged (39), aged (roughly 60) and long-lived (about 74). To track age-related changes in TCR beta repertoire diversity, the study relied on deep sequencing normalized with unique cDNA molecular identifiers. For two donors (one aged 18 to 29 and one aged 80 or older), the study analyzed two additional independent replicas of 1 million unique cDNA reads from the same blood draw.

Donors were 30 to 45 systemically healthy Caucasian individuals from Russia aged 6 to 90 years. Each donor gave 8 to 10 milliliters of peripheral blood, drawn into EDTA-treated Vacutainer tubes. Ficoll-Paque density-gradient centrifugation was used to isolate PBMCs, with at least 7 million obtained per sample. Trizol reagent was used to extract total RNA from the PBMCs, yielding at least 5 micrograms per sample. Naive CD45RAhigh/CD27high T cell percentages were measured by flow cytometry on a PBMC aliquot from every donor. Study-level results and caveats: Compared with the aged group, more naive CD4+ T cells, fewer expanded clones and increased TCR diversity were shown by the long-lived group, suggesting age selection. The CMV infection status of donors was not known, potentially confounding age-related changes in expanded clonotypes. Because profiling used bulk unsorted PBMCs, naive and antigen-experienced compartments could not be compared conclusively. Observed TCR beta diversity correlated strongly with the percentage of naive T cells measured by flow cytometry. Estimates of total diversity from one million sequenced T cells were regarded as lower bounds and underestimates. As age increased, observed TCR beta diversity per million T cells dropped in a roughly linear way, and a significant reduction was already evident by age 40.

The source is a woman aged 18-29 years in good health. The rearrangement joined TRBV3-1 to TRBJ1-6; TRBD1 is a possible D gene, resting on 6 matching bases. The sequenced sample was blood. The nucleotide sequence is TGTGCCAGCAGCCCCTTGGGGGGGCTCTATAATTCACCCCTCCACTTT. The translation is CASSPLGGLYNSPLHF.